This paragraph reports one T cell receptor (beta chain). Its antigen remains unknown. This record belongs to a study of T-cell memory formation after mild COVID-19. After 5'RACE with constant-segment primers, TCR alpha and TCR beta cDNA libraries carrying sample barcodes and UMIs were obtained. TCRdb used MiXCR to reprocess the 5' RACE reads, holding one entry per CDR3 protein. This sample has about 400,000 distinct CDR3 sequences, with under 20% found just once. Study-wide points: Contracting CD4+ clones lay largely in CM and EM, with CD8+ ones residing in EMRA. The study found balanced CD4/CD8 in clones contracting day 15 to 85 and a CD4+ lean in later expanders. There were some responding clones in pre-infection memory, which suggested that cross-reactive memory had joined.

The CDR3 has 15 amino acids. Germline values: CDR1 DFQATT, CDR2 SNEGSKA (reference sequence). Trimming shortened V by 0 bases and J by 6 bases, and 14 bases separated the two germline ends. This clonotype originated in a man aged 18 to 29 who had mild COVID-19 (a few samples of this study predate the infection). Cell type and time point are not known. The V call is TRBV20-1, the J call TRBJ1-4, with D maybe TRBD1 (6 bases). What was sequenced was PBMCs or a T cell subset sorted from them (not recorded which). The CDR3, as DNA: TGCAGTGCTAGAGATCTGGGGGGCGCCTATGAAAAACTGTTTTTT. Translation gives CSARDLGGAYEKLFF.